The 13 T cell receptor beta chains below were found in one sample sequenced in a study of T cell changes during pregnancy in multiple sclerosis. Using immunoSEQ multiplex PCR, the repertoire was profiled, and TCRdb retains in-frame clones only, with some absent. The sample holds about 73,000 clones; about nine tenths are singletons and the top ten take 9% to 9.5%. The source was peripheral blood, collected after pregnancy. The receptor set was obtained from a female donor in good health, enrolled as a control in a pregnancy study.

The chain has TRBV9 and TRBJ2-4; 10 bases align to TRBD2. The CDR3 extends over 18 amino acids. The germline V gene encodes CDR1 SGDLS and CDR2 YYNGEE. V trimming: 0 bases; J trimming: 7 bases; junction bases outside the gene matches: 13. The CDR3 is CASSVGGLAGEEGNIQYF. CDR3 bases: TGTGCCAGCAGCGTAGGAGGGCTAGCGGGAGAGGAGGGGAACATTCAGTACTTC.

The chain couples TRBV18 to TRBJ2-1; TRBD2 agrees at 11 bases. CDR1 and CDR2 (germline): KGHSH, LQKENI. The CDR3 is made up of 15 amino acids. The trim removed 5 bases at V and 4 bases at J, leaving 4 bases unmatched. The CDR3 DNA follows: TGTGCCAGCTCAGCCGGGACTAGCGGATACAATGAGCAGTTCTTC. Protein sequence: CASSAGTSGYNEQFF.

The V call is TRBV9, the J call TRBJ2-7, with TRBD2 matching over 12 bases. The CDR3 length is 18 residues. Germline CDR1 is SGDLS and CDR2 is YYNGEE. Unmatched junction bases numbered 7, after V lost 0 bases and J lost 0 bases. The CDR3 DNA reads TGTGCCAGCAGCGTAGCATGGACTAGCGGGGAATTCTCCTACGAGCAGTACTTC. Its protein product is CASSVAWTSGEFSYEQYF.

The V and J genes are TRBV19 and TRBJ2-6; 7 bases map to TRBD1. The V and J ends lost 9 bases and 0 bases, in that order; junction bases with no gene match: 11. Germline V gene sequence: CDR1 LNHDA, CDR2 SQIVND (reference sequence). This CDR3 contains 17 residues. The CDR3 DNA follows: TGTGCCAGCTCAAGCTGGGACAGAGGCTCTGGGGCCAACGTCCTGACTTTC. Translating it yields CASSSWDRGSGANVLTF.

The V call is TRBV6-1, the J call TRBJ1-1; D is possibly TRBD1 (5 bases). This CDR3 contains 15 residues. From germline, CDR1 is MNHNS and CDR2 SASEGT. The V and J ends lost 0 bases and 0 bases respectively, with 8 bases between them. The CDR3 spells CASSEAQGLNTEAFF. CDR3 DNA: TGTGCCAGCAGTGAAGCCCAGGGTTTGAACACTGAAGCTTTCTTT.

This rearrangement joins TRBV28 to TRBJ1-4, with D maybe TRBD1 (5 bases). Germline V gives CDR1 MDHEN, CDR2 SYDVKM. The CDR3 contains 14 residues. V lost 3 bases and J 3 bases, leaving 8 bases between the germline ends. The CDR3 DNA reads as TGTGCCAGCAGTTTTTCAGGGCCTAATGAAAAACTGTTTTTT. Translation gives CASSFSGPNEKLFF.

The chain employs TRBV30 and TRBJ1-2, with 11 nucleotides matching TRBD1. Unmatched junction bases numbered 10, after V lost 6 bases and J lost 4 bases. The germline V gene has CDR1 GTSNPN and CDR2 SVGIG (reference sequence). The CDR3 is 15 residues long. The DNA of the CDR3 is TGTGCCTGCCAGGACAGGGGGCCAGCGGGCTATGGCTACACCTTC. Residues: CACQDRGPAGYGYTF. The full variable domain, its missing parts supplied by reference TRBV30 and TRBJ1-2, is SQTIHQWPATLVQPVGSPLSLECTVEGTSNPNLYWYRQAAGRGLQLLFYSVGIGQISSEVPQNLSASRPQDRQFILSSKKLLLSDSGFYLCACQDRGPAGYGYTFGSGTRLTVV.

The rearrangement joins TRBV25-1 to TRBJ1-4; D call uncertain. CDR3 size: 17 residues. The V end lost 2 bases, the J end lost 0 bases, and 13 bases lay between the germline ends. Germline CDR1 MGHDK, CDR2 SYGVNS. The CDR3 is CASSEEREGTTNEKLFF. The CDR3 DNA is TGTGCCAGCAGTGAAGAAAGAGAGGGAACAACTAATGAAAAACTGTTTTTT.

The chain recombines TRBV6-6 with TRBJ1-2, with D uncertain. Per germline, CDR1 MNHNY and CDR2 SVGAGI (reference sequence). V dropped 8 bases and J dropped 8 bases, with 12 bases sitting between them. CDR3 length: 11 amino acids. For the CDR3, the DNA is TGTGCCAGCTCACCCGAGGAGGGCTACACCTTC. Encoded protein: CASSPEEGYTF.

CDR3: CASSYSANQPQHF. CDR3 nucleotide sequence: TGTGCCAGCAGTTACTCGGCCAATCAGCCCCAGCATTTT. This sequence joins TRBV6-5 and TRBJ1-5; unclear D gene. CDR3 length: 13 residues. V was trimmed by 0 bases and J by 3 bases, leaving 3 bases between them. Per the germline V gene, CDR1 is MNHEY and CDR2 is SVGAGI.

CDR3 residues: CASTIRGIPAYNHEKLFF. The CDR3, as DNA: TGTGCCAGCACCATTAGAGGCATCCCGGCCTACAACCACGAAAAACTGTTTTTT. This chain links TRBV7-2 with TRBJ1-4; D gene uncertain. The CDR3 has 18 residues. V lost 7 bases and J 8 bases, leaving 29 bases between the germline ends. The germline gives CDR1 SGHTA, CDR2 FQGNSA.

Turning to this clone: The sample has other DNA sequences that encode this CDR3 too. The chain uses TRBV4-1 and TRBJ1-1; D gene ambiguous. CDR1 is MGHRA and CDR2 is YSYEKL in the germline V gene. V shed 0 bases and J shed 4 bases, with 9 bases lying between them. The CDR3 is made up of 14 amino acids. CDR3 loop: CASSQDRGGTEAFF. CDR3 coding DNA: TGCGCCAGCAGCCAAGACCGGGGAGGCACTGAAGCTTTCTTT.

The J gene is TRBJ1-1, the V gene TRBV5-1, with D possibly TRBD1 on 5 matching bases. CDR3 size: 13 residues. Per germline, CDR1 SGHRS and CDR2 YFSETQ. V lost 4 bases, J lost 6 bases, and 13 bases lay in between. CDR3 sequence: CASSDSGFSEAFF. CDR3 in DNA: TGCGCCAGCAGCGATTCAGGGTTTTCTGAAGCTTTCTTT.